This T cell receptor beta chain originates from a study of graft-versus-host responses after intestinal transplantation. Study in general: Transplants given to recipients were multivisceral, liver-intestinal, or isolated intestinal. Broader study findings: GvH clones were found in recipient marrow; some appeared first in ileum or blood.

Notes on this clone: Its cognate antigen is unknown.

Germline V lookup: CDR1 LNHDA, CDR2 SQIVND (reference sequence). The CDR3 length is 15 residues. V dropped 1 base and J dropped 3; count of bases not matched to a gene: 3. Measured with immunoSEQ multiplex PCR; TCRdb has only the in-frame clones, and not every one. This table has over 75,000 clones, around 90% appearing once. This clonotype was sampled from a human donor who was the organ donor for an intestinal transplant. The rearrangement links TRBV19 to TRBJ2-7; 10 bases are a match to TRBD1. This material consisted of unstimulated CD4+ T cells sorted from spleen or lymph node cells, taken before transplant. CDR3 amino acids: CASSIGGQGYYEQYF. The CDR3 coding sequence is TGTGCCAGTAGTATAGGGGGACAGGGGTACTACGAGCAGTACTTC.